Presented here are 5 T cell receptor beta chains from one specimen sequenced in a study of T cells after yellow fever vaccination. In TCRdb, the 5' RACE reads were re-called with MiXCR into one record per CDR3 protein. The table lists around 310,000 distinct CDR3 sequences, around 3.9% of them singletons. Here the sequenced sample was PBMCs, taken on the day of the yellow fever booster vaccination. These receptors all stem from a man between 18 and 35 years old who received the YFV17D yellow fever vaccine.

The chain employs TRBV11-2 and TRBJ2-1; TRBD2 aligns across 8 bases. The trim removed 1 base at V and 8 bases at J, leaving 7 bases unmatched. The CDR3 is made up of 15 amino acids. The V gene's germline CDR1 is SGHAT and CDR2 FQNNGV. In DNA, the CDR3 is TGTGCCAGCAGCTTAGGTGCGGGGGGCTTCTATGAGCAGTTCTTC. Residues: CASSLGAGGFYEQFF.

V usage is TRBV5-6 and J usage is TRBJ2-3; D unclear. V was trimmed by 0 bases and J by 0 bases, leaving 11 bases between them. The germline V gene has CDR1 SGHDT and CDR2 YYEEEE. CDR3 size: 16 residues. The DNA of the CDR3 is TGTGCCAGCAGCTTGGTTCGCAAACGTAGCACAGATACGCAGTATTTT. Translating it yields CASSLVRKRSTDTQYF.

This rearrangement joins TRBV7-6 to TRBJ2-2, with D perhaps TRBD2 (5 bases). Per germline, CDR1 SGHVS and CDR2 FNYEAQ. Trimming pared 5 bases from V and 3 bases from J, leaving 19 bases between. This CDR3 is built from 17 residues. Here the CDR3 DNA reads TGTGCCAGCAGCCCGGTCTCGCGCCGGGGTTACACCGGGGAGCTGTTTTTT. Protein sequence: CASSPVSRRGYTGELFF.

This clonotype was picked up many times. This chain connects TRBV6-6 to TRBJ1-3; no reliable D call. Per the germline V gene, CDR1 is MNHNY and CDR2 is SVGAGI (reference sequence). Trimming removed 6 bases at V and 4 bases at J, with 13 bases between. This CDR3 comprises 14 residues. CDR3 in DNA: TGTGCCAGCAGGGCTATCGAATCAGGAAACACCATATATTTT. As protein: CASRAIESGNTIYF.

The rearrangement uses TRBV7-9 and TRBJ2-7; no clear D gene. V shed 2 bases and J shed 5 bases, with 13 bases lying between them. The CDR3 length is 14 residues. Germline lookup yields CDR1 SEHNR and CDR2 FQNEAQ (reference sequence). As DNA, the CDR3 is TGTGCCAGCAGCTTAAGTTACAATCCCCACGAGCAGTACGTC. This sequence encodes CASSLSYNPHEQYV.